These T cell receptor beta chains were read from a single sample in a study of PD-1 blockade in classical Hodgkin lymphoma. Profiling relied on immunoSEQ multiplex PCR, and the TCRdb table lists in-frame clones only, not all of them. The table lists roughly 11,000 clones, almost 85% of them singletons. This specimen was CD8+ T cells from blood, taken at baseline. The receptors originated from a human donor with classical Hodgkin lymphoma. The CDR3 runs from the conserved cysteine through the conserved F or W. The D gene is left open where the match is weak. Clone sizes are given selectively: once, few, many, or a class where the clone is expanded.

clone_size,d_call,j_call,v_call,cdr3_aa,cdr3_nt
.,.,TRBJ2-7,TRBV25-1,CASSPWDASYEQYF,TGTGCCAGCAGTCCCTGGGACGCCTCCTACGAGCAGTACTTC
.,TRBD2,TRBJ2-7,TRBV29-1,CSVVGLAGPSYEQYF,TGCAGCGTTGTGGGTCTAGCGGGACCTAGCTACGAGCAGTACTTC
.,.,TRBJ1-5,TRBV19,CASSPDSRNQPQHF,TGTGCCAGTAGCCCAGACAGCCGCAATCAGCCCCAGCATTTT
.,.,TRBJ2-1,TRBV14,CASSQAGLGPYNEQFF,TGTGCCAGCAGCCAAGCAGGCCTGGGCCCCTACAATGAGCAGTTCTTC
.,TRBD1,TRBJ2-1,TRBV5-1,CASSPDRGLYNEQFF,TGCGCCAGCAGCCCCGACAGGGGTCTTTACAATGAGCAGTTCTTC
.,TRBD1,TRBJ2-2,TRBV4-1,CASSRAGDGTGGVGELFF,TGCGCCAGCAGCCGCGCAGGGGATGGGACAGGGGGTGTCGGGGAGCTGTTTTTT
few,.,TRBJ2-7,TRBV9,CASSWDGYEQYF,TGTGCCAGCAGCTGGGACGGCTACGAGCAGTACTTC
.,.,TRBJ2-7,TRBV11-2,CASSRRSDEQYF,TGTGCCAGCAGCCGGAGGAGCGACGAGCAGTACTTC
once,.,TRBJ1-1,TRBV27,CASSLTTRGWNEAFF,TGTGCCAGCAGTTTAACTACCAGGGGATGGAACGAGGCTTTCTTT
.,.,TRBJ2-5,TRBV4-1,CASSQTVAETQYF,TGCGCCAGCAGCCAAACGGTGGCAGAGACCCAGTACTTC
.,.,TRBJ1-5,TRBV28,CASSSNRKNQPQHF,TGTGCCAGCAGTTCCAACAGGAAGAATCAGCCCCAGCATTTT
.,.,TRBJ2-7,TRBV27,CASSPQGPALDEQYF,TGTGCCAGCAGCCCCCAGGGACCGGCTCTGGACGAGCAGTACTTC
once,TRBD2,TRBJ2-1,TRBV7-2,CASSLTSGRHNEQFF,TGTGCCAGCAGCTTAACTAGCGGGAGACACAATGAGCAGTTCTTC
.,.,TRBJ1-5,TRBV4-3,CASSQDRTYQPQHF,TGCGCCAGCAGCCAGGATCGGACTTATCAGCCCCAGCATTTT
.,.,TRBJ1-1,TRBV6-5,CASSSGGWTEAFF,TGTGCCAGCAGTTCGGGGGGCTGGACTGAAGCTTTCTTT
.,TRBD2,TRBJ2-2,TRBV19,CASSKMSVPGGIAGELFF,TGTGCCAGTAGTAAGATGTCTGTGCCGGGAGGGATCGCCGGGGAGCTGTTTTTT
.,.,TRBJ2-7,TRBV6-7,CASSDYSPRWGTYEQYF,TGTGCCAGCAGTGATTACAGCCCCCGATGGGGGACCTACGAGCAGTACTTC
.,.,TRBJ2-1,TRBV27,CASSLDGNSYNEQFF,TGTGCCAGCAGTTTAGACGGGAACTCCTACAATGAGCAGTTCTTC
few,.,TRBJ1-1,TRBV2,CATLYRTYTEAFF,TGTGCCACCCTCTATAGGACTTACACTGAAGCTTTCTTT
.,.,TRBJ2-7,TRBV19,CASSATRNEQYF,TGTGCCAGTAGTGCAACTAGGAACGAGCAGTACTTC
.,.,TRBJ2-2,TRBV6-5,CASSYSTGELFF,TGTGCCAGCAGTTACTCGACCGGGGAGCTGTTTTTT
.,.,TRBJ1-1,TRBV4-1,CASSQAGMNTEAFF,TGCGCCAGCAGCCAAGCAGGAATGAACACTGAAGCTTTCTTT
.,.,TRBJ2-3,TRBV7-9,CASSLVAMGTDTQYF,TGTGCCAGCAGCTTAGTCGCCATGGGCACAGATACGCAGTATTTT
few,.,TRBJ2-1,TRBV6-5,CASSYSRHNEQFF,TGTGCCAGCAGTTACTCGCGTCACAATGAGCAGTTCTTC
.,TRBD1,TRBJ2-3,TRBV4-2,CASRGQGASDTQYF,TGTGCCAGCAGGGGACAGGGGGCCTCAGATACGCAGTATTTT
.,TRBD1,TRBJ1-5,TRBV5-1,CASSSGRDRDNQPQHF,TGCGCCAGCAGCTCCGGTCGGGACAGGGACAATCAGCCCCAGCATTTT
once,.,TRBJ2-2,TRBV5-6,CASSLSERWVPGELFF,TGTGCCAGCAGCTTGAGCGAGCGTTGGGTCCCCGGGGAGCTGTTTTTT
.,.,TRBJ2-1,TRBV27,CASSFGGSYNEQFF,TGTGCCAGCAGTTTTGGGGGCTCCTACAATGAGCAGTTCTTC
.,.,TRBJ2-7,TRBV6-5,CASSSNLGPYEQYF,TGTGCCAGCAGTTCAAATTTAGGACCCTACGAGCAGTACTTC
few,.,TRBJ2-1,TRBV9,CASSVGAVLYNEQFF,TGTGCCAGCAGCGTAGGAGCGGTCTTGTACAATGAGCAGTTCTTC
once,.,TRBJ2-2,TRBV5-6,CASSLIFQPPTRNTGELFF,TGTGCCAGCAGCTTGATCTTCCAGCCACCCACCCGTAACACCGGGGAGCTGTTTTTT
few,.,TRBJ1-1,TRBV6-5,CASSYSRNTEAFF,TGTGCCAGCAGTTACTCGAGGAACACTGAAGCTTTCTTT
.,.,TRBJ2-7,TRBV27,CASSYSPLGPYEQYF,TGTGCCAGCAGTTACAGTCCACTGGGACCTTACGAGCAGTACTTC
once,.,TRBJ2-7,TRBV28,CASTPEGLSYEQYF,TGTGCCAGCACCCCAGAGGGGCTCTCCTACGAGCAGTACTTC
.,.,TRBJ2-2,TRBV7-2,CASSLGLSTGELFF,TGTGCCAGCAGCTTAGGCCTTTCCACCGGGGAGCTGTTTTTT
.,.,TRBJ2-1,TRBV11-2,CASSLSDFYNEQFF,TGTGCCAGCAGCCTCTCCGACTTCTACAATGAGCAGTTCTTC
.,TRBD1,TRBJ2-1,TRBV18,CASSPQDREANEQFF,TGTGCCAGCTCACCCCAGGACAGGGAGGCCAATGAGCAGTTCTTC
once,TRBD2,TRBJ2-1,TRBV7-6,CASSELAGDREQFF,TGTGCCAGCTCAGAACTAGCGGGAGATAGGGAGCAGTTCTTC
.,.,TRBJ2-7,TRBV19,CASSFGPSYEQYF,TGTGCCAGTAGCTTCGGACCCTCCTACGAGCAGTACTTC
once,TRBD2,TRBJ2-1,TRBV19,CASSGLAGDVYNEQFF,TGTGCCAGCAGCGGACTAGCGGGAGACGTGTACAATGAGCAGTTCTTC